Presented here are 9 T cell receptor beta chains from one specimen sequenced in a study of Tregs in tolerant kidney transplant recipients. Clones were sequenced by immunoSEQ multiplex PCR, and TCRdb holds only the in-frame ones, with some missing. This table holds tens of thousands of clones, about four fifths found once. The specimen was CD4+ T cells from blood. The receptor set was obtained from a human donor in good health.

V and J are TRBV29-1 and TRBJ2-3, with TRBD2 identical over 8 bases. The CDR3 runs 17 residues. Trimming took 0 bases from V and 2 from J; bases not matched to a gene: 10. Germline-derived CDR1 and CDR2 are SQVTM and ANQGSEA. This chain's CDR3 is CSVEDDQAGAHTDTQYF. The CDR3 coding sequence is TGCAGCGTTGAAGATGATCAAGCGGGGGCGCACACAGATACGCAGTATTTT.

The chain employs TRBV7-3 and TRBJ2-2; the D gene is possibly TRBD2 (5 bases). Germline CDR1 reads SGHTA; CDR2 reads FQGTGA. Trimming removed 8 bases at V and 4 bases at J, with 23 bases between. This CDR3 spans 17 amino acids. CDR3 coding DNA: TGTGCCAGCTCCGGTGATACGAGGAGGAGCCGCACCGGGGAGCTGTTTTTT. Translating gives CASSGDTRRSRTGELFF.

The chain couples TRBV9 to TRBJ2-1; tentative D call: TRBD1 (6 bases). Germline V gene lookup returns CDR1 SGDLS and CDR2 YYNGEE. V lost 3 bases to trimming and J lost 6 bases, with 7 bases between them. This CDR3 has 12 residues. CDR3 region: CASSATGNEQFF. CDR3 nucleotides: TGTGCCAGCAGCGCGACAGGCAATGAGCAGTTCTTC.

The genes are TRBV14 and TRBJ2-3; 9 bases fit TRBD1. The V gene end was trimmed by 5 bases and the J gene end by 3 bases; junction bases not matched to a gene: 18. This CDR3 is built from 19 residues. Germline CDR1 reads SGHDN; CDR2 reads FVKESK. CDR3 residues: CASSFVSYRGRTWTDTQYF. CDR3 DNA: TGTGCCAGCAGCTTCGTCTCTTACAGGGGGCGTACTTGGACAGATACGCAGTATTTT.

The gene calls are TRBV15 and TRBJ2-1; D unresolved. Between the trimmed V and J ends, which lost 1 base and 7 bases, there was a span of 14 bases. The V gene's germline CDR1 is LNHNV and CDR2 YYDKDF (reference sequence). The CDR3 totals 15 residues. The CDR3: CATSRGGDTVNEQFF. CDR3 nucleotides: TGTGCCACCAGCAGAGGTGGAGACACCGTGAATGAGCAGTTCTTC.

The sample holds one count of this clone. This rearrangement joins TRBV6-5 to TRBJ2-4; D is possibly TRBD1 (6 bases). In germline, CDR1 is MNHEY, CDR2 SVGAGI. The V and J ends lost 0 bases and 7 bases respectively, with 16 bases between them. The CDR3 length is 16 residues. CDR3 amino acids: CASSYSRRGLGNIQYF. CDR3 bases: TGTGCCAGCAGTTACTCGCGCAGGGGTTTAGGGAACATTCAGTACTTC.

This clone was seen more than once but under ten times. The CDR3 DNA follows: TGTGCCAGTAGTCCTATAGCGGGAGCCTCCTACGAGCAGTACTTC. This translates into CASSPIAGASYEQYF. V gene TRBV19 combines with J gene TRBJ2-7; 9 nucleotides match TRBD2. The CDR3 length is 15 residues. Losses at the gene ends were 5 bases for V and 0 bases for J; bases not matched to a gene: 5. The germline V gene has CDR1 LNHDA and CDR2 SQIVND (reference sequence).

J is TRBJ2-5 and V is TRBV4-1; 8 nucleotides agree with TRBD2. Germline CDR1 and CDR2: MGHRA and YSYEKL. CDR3 length: 16 amino acids. Trimming at V came to 0 bases and at J to 5 bases, leaving 8 bases not matched to a gene. The CDR3 is CASSQDLGLAGETQYF. The CDR3 bases are TGCGCCAGCAGCCAAGATCTTGGACTAGCTGGGGAGACCCAGTACTTC.

This clone appeared once. V and J are TRBV29-1 and TRBJ1-2; TRBD1 matches at 7 bases. The CDR3 sequence is 13 residues long. V was pared by 7 bases and J by 2 bases, with 7 bases of the junction left unmatched. Germline V gives CDR1 SQVTM, CDR2 ANQGSEA. CDR3 DNA sequence: TGCAGCGCCGGGACAGAGTTCAACTATGGCTACACCTTC. As protein: CSAGTEFNYGYTF.